This T cell receptor (beta chain) is from a study of shared clonotypes between healthy human individuals. Whole-study results and caveats: Researchers sampled only blood; tissue repertoires likely differ. Limited genetic and exposure-history diversity came from having few donors.

Details on this clone: Antigen: not known.

The protocol was immunoSEQ multiplex PCR, while the TCRdb copy is restricted to in-frame clones and leaves out a portion. The table shows about 580,000 clones, with 95% to 98% occurring only once. The naive CD8 subset, CD45RO-negative cells positively selected for CCR7, excluded terminally differentiated effector memory CD45RA+ cells. Those who donated were healthy HIV-negative adults, with no recent acute infections or vaccinations reported. The CDR3 consists of 17 residues. In germline, CDR1 is SGDLS, CDR2 YYNGEE. The V and J ends lost 0 bases and 10 bases, in that order; junction bases with no gene match: 12.

The rearrangement uses TRBV9 and TRBJ2-2; TRBD2 aligns across 10 bases. The sample was naive CD8+ T cells sorted from blood. The TCR sequence derives from a man aged 25-40 years in good health. DNA for the CDR3: TGTGCCAGCAGCGTAGATTCCCTAAGCGGGAGGGCCGTGGAGCTGTTTTTT. This gives the protein CASSVDSLSGRAVELFF.